Sequencing of this T cell receptor beta chain was carried out in a study of T cell changes during pregnancy in multiple sclerosis. This CDR3 spans 10 amino acids. V lost 2 bases, J lost 12 bases, and 8 bases lay in between. The germline gives CDR1 MDHEN, CDR2 SYDVKM. The assay was immunoSEQ multiplex PCR, and TCRdb's table has in-frame clones only and misses some. The sample records tens of thousands of clones, around 92% being singletons. The receptor was isolated from a female donor with multiple sclerosis, enrolled in a pregnancy study. The specimen sequenced was peripheral blood. V gene TRBV28 combines with J gene TRBJ2-7; no clear D. CDR3 residues: CASSLGRMYF. CDR3 nucleotide sequence: TGTGCCAGCAGTTTAGGGCGGATGTACTTC.